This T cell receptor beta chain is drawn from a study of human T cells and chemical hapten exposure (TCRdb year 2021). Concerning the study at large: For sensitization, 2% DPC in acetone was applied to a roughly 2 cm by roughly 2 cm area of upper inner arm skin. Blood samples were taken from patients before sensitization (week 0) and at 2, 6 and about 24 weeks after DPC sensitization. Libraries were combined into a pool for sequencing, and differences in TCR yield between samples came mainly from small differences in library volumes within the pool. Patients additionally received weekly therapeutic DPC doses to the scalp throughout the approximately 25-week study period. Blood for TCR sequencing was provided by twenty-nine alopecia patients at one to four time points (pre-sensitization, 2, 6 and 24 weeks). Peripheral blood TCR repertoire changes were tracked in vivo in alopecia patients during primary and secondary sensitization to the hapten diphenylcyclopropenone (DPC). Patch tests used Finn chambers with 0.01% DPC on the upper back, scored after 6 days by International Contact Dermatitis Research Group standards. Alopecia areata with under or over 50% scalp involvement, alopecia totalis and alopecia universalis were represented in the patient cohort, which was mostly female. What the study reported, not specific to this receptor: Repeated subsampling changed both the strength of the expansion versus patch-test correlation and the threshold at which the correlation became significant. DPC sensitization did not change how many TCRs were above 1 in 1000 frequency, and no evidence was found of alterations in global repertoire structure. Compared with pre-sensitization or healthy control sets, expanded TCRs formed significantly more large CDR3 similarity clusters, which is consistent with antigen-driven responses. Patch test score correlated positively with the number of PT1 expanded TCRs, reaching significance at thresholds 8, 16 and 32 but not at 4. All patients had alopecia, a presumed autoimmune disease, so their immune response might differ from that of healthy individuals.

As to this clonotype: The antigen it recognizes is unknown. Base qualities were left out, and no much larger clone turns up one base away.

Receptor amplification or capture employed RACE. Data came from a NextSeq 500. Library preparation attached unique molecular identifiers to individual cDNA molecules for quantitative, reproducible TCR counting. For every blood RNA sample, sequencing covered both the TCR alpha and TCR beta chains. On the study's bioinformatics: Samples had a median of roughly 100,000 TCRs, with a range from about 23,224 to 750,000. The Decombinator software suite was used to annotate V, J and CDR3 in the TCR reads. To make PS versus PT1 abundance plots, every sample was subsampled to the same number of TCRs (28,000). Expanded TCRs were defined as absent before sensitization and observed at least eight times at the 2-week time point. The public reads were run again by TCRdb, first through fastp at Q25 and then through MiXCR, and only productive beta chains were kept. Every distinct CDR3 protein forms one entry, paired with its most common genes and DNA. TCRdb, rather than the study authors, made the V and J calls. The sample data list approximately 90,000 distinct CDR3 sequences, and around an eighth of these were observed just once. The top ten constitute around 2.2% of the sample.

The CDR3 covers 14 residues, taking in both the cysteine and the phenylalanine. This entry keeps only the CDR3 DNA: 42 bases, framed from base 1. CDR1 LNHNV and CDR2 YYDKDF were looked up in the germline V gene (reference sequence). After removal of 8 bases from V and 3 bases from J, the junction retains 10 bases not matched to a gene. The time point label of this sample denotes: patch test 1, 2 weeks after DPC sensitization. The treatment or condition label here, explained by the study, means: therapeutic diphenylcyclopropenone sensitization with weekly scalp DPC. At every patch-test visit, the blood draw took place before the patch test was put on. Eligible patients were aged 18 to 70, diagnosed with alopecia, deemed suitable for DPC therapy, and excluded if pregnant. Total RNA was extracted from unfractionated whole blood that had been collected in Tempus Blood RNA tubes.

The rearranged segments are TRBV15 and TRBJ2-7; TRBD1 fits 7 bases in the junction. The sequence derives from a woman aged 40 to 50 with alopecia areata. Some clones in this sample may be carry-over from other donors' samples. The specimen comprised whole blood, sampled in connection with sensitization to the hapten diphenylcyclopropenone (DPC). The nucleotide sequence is TGTGCCACCTCAAAAGGGGGCTTGTTCTACGAGCAGTACTTC. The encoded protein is CATSKGGLFYEQYF.